This T cell receptor beta chain comes out of a study of blood T cells in healthy people across ages. This clonotype was seen many times. Its target is not known. The authors ran a second PCR of roughly 6 to 12 cycles using a sample-barcoded 5' primer and a J-beta primer mix. Every cDNA molecule bore a tag from a template-switch adaptor containing 12 random nucleotides. TCRdb reprocessed the 5' RACE reads via MiXCR and lists one record per CDR3 protein. Here the sample spans 800,000 to 950,000 distinct CDR3 sequences, under 40% being singletons. The CDR3 is 15 residues long. Germline V gene data show CDR1 as MGHRA and CDR2 as YSYEKL. V gave up 0 bases and J gave up 2 bases, with 10 bases separating them. The study, taken as a whole, reports: Diversity figures based on one million T cells were deemed too low. Diversity was higher, and naive CD4+ cells more numerous, in long-lived donors than in aged donors.

The TCR sequence derives from a man aged 18 to 30 in good health. Sequencing input: blood. The chain carries TRBV4-1 and TRBJ1-2, with D uncertain. DNA for the CDR3: TGCGCCAGCAGCCAAGATCCATACGGGAACTATGGCTACACCTTC. This codes for CASSQDPYGNYGYTF.